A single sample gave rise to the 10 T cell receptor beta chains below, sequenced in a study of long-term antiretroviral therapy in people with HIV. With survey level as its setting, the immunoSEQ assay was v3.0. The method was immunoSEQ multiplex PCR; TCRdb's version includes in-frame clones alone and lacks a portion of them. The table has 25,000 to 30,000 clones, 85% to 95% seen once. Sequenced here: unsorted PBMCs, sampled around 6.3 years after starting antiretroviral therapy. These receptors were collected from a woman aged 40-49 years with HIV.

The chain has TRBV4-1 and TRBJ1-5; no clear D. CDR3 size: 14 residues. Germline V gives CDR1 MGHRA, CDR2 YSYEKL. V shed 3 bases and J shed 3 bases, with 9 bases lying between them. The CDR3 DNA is TGCGCCAGCAGCCACCCTTTCGACAATCAGCCCCAGCATTTT. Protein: CASSHPFDNQPQHF.

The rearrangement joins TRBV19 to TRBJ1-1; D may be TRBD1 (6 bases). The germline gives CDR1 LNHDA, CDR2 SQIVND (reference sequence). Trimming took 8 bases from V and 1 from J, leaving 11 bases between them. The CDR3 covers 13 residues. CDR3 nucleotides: TGTGCCAGTGGGGGGCAGCGGAACACTGAAGCTTTCTTT. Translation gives CASGGQRNTEAFF.

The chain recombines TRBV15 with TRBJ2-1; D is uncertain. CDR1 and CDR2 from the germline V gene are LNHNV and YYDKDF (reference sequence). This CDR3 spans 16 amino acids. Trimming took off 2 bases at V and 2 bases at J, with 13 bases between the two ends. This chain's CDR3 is CATSRLEDGPYNEQFF. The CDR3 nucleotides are TGTGCCACCAGCAGACTCGAGGACGGCCCCTACAATGAGCAGTTCTTC.

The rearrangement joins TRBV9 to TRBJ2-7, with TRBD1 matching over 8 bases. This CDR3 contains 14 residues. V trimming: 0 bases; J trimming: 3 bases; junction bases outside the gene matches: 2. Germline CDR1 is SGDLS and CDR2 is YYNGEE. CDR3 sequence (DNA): TGTGCCAGCAGCGTAGGACAGGGGCGCTACGAGCAGTACTTC. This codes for CASSVGQGRYEQYF.

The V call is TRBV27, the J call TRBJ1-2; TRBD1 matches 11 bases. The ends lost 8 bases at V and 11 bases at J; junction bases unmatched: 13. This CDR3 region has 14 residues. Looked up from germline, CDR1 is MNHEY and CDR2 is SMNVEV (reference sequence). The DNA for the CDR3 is TGTGCCAGCTCCCGTTTCGGACAGGGGGCGAGTTACACCTTC. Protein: CASSRFGQGASYTF.

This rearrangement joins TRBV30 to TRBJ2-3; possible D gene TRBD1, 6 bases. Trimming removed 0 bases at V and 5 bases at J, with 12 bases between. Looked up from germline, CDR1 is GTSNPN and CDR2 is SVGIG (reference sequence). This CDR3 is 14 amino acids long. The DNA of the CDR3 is TGTGCCTGGAGTGTCTTACAGGGATTAGATACGCAGTATTTT. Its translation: CAWSVLQGLDTQYF. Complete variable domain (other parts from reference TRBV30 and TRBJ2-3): SQTIHQWPATLVQPVGSPLSLECTVEGTSNPNLYWYRQAAGRGLQLLFYSVGIGQISSEVPQNLSASRPQDRQFILSSKKLLLSDSGFYLCAWSVLQGLDTQYFGPGTRLTVL.

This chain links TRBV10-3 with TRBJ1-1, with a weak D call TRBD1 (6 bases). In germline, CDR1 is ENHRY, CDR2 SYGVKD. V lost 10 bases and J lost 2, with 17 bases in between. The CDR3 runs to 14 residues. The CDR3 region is CATREGGGNTEAFF. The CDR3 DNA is TGTGCCACCAGGGAGGGGGGAGGAAACACTGAAGCTTTCTTT.

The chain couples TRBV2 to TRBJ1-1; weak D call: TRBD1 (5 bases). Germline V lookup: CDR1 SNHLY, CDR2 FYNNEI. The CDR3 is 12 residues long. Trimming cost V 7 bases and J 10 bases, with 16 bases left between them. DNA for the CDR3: TGTGCCAGCACCTCGGGGCCCGCGGGAGCTTTCTTT. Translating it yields CASTSGPAGAFF.

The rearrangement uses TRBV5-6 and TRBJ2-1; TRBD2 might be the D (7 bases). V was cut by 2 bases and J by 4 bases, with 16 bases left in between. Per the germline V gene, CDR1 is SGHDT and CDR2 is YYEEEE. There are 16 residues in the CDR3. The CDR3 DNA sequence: TGTGCCAGCAGCTTTGCAGTCGGGGGGCTGTACAATGAGCAGTTCTTC. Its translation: CASSFAVGGLYNEQFF.

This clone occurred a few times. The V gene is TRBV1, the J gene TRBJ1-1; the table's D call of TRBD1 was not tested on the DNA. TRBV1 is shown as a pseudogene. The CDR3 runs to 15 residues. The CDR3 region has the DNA TGCACCAGCAGCCAACTTAACAGGCGCCACACTGAAGCTTTCTTT. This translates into CTSSQLNRRHTEAFF.